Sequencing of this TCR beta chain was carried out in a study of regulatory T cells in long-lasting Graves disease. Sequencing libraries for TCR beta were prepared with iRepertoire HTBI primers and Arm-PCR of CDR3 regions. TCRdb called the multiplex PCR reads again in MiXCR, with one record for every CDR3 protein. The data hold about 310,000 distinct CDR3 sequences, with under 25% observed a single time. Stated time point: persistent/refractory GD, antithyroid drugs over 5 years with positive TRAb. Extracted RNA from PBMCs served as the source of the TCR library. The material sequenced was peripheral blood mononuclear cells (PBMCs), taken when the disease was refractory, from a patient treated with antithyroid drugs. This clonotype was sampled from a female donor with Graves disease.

The CDR3 reads CASSEWGRNTEAFF. DNA for the CDR3: TGTGCCAGCAGTGAATGGGGGAGGAACACTGAAGCTTTCTTT. The rearrangement links TRBV25-1 to TRBJ1-1; a weak D match, TRBD1 (5 bases). Per the germline V gene, CDR1 is MGHDK and CDR2 is SYGVNS. Trimming left V 1 base short and J 1 base short, with 7 bases between. The CDR3 covers 14 residues.